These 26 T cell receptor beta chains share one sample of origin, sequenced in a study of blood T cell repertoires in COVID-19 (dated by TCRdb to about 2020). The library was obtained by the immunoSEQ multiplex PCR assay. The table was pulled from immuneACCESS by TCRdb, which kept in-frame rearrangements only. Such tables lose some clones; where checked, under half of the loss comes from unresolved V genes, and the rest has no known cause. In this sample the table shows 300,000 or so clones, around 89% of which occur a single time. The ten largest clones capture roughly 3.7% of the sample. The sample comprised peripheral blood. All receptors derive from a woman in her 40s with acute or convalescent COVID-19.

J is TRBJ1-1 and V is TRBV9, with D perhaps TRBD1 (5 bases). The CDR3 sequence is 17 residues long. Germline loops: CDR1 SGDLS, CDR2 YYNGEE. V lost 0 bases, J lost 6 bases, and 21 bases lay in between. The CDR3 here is CASSVGGWTSARAEAFF. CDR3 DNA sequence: TGTGCCAGCAGCGTAGGGGGCTGGACATCCGCCAGGGCTGAAGCTTTCTTT.

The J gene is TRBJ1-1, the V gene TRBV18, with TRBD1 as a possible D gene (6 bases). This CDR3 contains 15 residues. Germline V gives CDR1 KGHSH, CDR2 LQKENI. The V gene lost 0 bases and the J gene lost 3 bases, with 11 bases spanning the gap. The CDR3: CASSPPTGAYTEAFF. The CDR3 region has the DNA TGTGCCAGCTCACCACCGACAGGCGCTTACACTGAAGCTTTCTTT.

The CDR3 region is CASSLTQTGRYGYTF. CDR3 DNA sequence: TGTGCCAGCAGCTTGACCCAGACAGGGCGCTATGGCTACACCTTC. This chain connects TRBV5-5 to TRBJ1-2, with 7 bases aligning to TRBD1. The length of the CDR3 is 15 residues. Germline-derived CDR1 and CDR2 are SGHKS and YYEKEE (reference sequence). Trimming cost V 1 base and J 4 bases; bases outside gene matches: 7.

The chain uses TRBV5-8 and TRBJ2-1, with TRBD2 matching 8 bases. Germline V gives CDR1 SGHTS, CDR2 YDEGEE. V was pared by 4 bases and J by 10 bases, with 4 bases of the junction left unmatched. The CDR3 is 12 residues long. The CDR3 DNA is TGTGCCAGCAGCCCCCGGGGGGGGGAGCAGTTCTTC. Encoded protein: CASSPRGGEQFF.

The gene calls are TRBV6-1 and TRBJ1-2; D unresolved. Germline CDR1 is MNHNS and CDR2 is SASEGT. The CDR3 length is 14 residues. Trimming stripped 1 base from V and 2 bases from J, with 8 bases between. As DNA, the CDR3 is TGTGCCAGCAGTGAAGATGGCAGGAACTATGGCTACACCTTC. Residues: CASSEDGRNYGYTF.

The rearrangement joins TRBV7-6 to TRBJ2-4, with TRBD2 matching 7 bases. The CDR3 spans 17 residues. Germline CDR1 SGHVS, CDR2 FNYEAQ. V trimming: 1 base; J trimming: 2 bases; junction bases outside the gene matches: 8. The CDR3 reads CASSLGAGAGSKNIQYF. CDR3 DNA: TGTGCCAGCAGCTTAGGGGCCGGAGCGGGGTCCAAAAACATTCAGTACTTC.

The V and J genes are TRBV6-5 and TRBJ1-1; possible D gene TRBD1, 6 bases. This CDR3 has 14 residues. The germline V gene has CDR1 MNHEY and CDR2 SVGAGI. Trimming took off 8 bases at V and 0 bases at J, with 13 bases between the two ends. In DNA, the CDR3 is TGTGCCAGCCGGGGGGCGGAGGTGAACACTGAAGCTTTCTTT. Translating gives CASRGAEVNTEAFF.

Here the CDR3 reads CATRGQANTGELFF. The DNA of the CDR3 is TGTGCCACCAGAGGACAGGCGAACACCGGGGAGCTGTTTTTT. The chain uses TRBV24-1 and TRBJ2-2; 7 bases fit TRBD1. Germline lookup yields CDR1 KGHDR and CDR2 SFDVKD. This CDR3 contains 14 residues. Germline trimming cut 7 bases from V and 0 bases from J; bases unmatched to any gene: 1.

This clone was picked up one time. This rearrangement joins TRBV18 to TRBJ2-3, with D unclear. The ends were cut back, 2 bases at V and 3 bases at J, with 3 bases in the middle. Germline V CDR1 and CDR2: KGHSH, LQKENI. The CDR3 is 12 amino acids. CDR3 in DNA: TGTGCCAGCTCACCAGAGACAGATACGCAGTATTTT. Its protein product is CASSPETDTQYF.

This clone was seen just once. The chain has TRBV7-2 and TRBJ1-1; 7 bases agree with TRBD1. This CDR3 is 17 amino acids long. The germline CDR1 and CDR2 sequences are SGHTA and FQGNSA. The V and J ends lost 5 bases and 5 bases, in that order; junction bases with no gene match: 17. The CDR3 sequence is CASSRLYDRAVGTEAFF. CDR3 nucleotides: TGTGCCAGCAGCCGTTTATATGACAGGGCGGTTGGAACTGAAGCTTTCTTT.

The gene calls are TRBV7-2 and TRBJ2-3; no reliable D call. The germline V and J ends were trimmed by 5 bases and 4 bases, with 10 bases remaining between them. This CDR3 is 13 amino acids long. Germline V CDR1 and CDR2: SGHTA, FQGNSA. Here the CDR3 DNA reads TGTGCCAGCAGCACCCTGATAGCAGATACGCAGTATTTT. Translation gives CASSTLIADTQYF.

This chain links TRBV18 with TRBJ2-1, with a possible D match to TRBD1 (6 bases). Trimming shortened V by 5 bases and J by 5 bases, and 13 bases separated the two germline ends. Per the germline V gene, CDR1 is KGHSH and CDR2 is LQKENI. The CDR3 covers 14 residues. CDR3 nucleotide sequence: TGTGCCAGCTCAGGCTCCGGGACAAACAATGAGCAGTTCTTC. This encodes CASSGSGTNNEQFF. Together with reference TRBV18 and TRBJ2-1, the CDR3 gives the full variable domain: NAGVMQNPRHLVRRRGQEARLRCSPMKGHSHVYWYRQLPEEGLKFMVYLQKENIIDESGMPKERFSAEFPKEGPSILRIQQVVRGDSAAYFCASSGSGTNNEQFFGPGTRLTVL.

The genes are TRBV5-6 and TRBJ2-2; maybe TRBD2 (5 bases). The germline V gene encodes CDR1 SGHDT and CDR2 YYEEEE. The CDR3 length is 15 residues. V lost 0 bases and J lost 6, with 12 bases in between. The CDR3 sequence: CASSLVRRVSGELFF. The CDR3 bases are TGTGCCAGCAGCTTGGTTAGGCGGGTTTCCGGGGAGCTGTTTTTT.

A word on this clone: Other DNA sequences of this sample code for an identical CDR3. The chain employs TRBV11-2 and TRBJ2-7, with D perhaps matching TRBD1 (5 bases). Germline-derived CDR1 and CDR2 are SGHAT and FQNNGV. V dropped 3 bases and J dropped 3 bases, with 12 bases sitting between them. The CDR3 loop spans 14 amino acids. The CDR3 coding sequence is TGTGCCAGCAGCTTCGGGCAGGGTAACTACGAGCAGTACGTC. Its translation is CASSFGQGNYEQYV.

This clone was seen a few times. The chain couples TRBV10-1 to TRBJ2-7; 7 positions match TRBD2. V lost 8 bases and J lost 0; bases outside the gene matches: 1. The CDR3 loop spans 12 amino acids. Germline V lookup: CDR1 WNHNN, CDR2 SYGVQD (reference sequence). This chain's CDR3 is CASGRDSYEQYV. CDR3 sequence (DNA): TGCGCCAGCGGGAGGGACTCCTACGAGCAGTACGTC.

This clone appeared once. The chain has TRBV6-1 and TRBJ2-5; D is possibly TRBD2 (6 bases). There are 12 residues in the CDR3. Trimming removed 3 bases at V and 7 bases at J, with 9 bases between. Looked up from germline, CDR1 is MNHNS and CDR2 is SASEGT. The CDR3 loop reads CASSDPGVTQYF. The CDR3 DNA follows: TGTGCCAGCAGTGATCCGGGGGTGACCCAGTACTTC.

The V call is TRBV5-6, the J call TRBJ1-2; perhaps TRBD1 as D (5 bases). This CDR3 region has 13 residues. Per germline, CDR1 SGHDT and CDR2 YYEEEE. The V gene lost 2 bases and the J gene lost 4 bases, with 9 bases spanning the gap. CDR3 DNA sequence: TGTGCCAGCAGCTTTGGGGGGACCTATGGCTACACCTTC. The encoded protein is CASSFGGTYGYTF.

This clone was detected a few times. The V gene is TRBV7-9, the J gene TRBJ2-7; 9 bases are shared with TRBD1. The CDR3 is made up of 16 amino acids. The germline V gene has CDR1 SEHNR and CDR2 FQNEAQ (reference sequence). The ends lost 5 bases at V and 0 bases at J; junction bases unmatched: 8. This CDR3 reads CASSPRETGGSYEQYV. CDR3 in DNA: TGTGCCAGCAGCCCGCGGGAGACAGGGGGCTCCTACGAGCAGTACGTC.

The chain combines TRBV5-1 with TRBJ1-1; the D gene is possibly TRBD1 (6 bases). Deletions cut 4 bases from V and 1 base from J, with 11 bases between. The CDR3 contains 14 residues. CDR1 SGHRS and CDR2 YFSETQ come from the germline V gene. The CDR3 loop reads CASSTGTKNTEAFF. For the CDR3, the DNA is TGCGCCAGCAGCACCGGGACAAAGAACACTGAAGCTTTCTTT.

CDR3 sequence reads: CASSDRQGKIYGYTF. The CDR3 DNA follows: TGTGCCAGCAGTGACCGACAGGGGAAAATCTATGGCTACACCTTC. The chain employs TRBV2 and TRBJ1-2; 8 bases align to TRBD1. Unmatched junction bases numbered 7, after V lost 3 bases and J lost 4 bases. The CDR3 covers 15 residues. Per germline, CDR1 SNHLY and CDR2 FYNNEI.

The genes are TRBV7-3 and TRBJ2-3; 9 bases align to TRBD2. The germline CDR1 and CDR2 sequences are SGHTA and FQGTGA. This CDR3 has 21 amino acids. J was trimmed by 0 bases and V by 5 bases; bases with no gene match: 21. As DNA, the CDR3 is TGTGCCAGCAGCCTACTACCCCCGATGGGTAGCGGGGGTGCTAGCACAGATACGCAGTATTTT. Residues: CASSLLPPMGSGGASTDTQYF.

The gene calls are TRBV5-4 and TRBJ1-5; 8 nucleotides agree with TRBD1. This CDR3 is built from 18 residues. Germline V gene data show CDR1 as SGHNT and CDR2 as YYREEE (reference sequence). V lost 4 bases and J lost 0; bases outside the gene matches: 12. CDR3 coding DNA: TGTGCCAGCAGCATGCGACAGGGGCCGGGGCATAGCAATCAGCCCCAGCATTTT. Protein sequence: CASSMRQGPGHSNQPQHF.

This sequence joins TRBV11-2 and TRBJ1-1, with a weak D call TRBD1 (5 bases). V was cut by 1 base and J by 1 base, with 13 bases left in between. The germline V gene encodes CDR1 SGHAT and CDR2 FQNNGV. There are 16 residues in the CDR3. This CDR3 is CASSLGPRGRNTEAFF. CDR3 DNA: TGTGCCAGCAGCTTAGGGCCCCGGGGGAGGAACACTGAAGCTTTCTTT.

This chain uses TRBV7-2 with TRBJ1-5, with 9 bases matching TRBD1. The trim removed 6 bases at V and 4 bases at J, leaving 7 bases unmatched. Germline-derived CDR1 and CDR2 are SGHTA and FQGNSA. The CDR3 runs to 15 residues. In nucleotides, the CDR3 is TGTGCCAGCAGAGAAACAGGGGGCCGGAATCAGCCCCAGCATTTT. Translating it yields CASRETGGRNQPQHF.

DNA for the CDR3: TGTGCCAGCAGCGTAGGGCAGGGCGAGAGCCAGCCCCAGCATTTT. It yields the protein CASSVGQGESQPQHF. V is TRBV9 and J is TRBJ1-5; D is possibly TRBD1 (5 bases). Germline V gene lookup returns CDR1 SGDLS and CDR2 YYNGEE. Trimming shortened V by 0 bases and J by 7 bases, and 14 bases separated the two germline ends. The CDR3 sequence is 15 residues long. The full variable domain, with the rest looked up from reference TRBV9 and TRBJ1-5, is DSGVTQTPKHLITATGQRVTLRCSPRSGDLSVYWYQQSLDQGLQFLIQYYNGEERAKGNILERFSAQQFPDLHSELNLSSLELGDSALYFCASSVGQGESQPQHFGDGTRLSIL.

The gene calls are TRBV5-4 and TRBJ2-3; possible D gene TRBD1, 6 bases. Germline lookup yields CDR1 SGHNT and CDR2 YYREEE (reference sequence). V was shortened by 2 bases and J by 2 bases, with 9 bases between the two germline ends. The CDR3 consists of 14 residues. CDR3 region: CASSLGQITDTQYF. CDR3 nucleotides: TGTGCCAGCAGCTTAGGACAGATCACAGATACGCAGTATTTT.